The sequence of this T cell receptor (beta chain) was determined in a study of blood T cell repertoires in COVID-19. Trimming pared 0 bases from V and 8 bases from J, leaving 17 bases between. The CDR3 runs 16 residues. Germline lookup yields CDR1 SGHRS and CDR2 YFSETQ. This table comes from immunoSEQ multiplex PCR, and its TCRdb copy is limited to in-frame clones, with some not included. The top ten clones hold more than 0.8% of a sample with more than 350,000 clones, 85% to 90% of them seen once. The chain combines TRBV5-1 with TRBJ1-4; D not certain. Sample: PBMCs or T cells enriched from blood (not recorded which). The receptor comes from a man between 18 and 35 years old who had recovered from COVID-19. The DNA of the CDR3 is TGCGCCAGCAGCTTGGCCGGTCCTCTCGCGGGGGAAAAACTGTTTTTT. Amino acids: CASSLAGPLAGEKLFF.